This T cell receptor (beta chain) is drawn from a study of shared clonotypes between healthy human individuals. Whole-study findings and limits: The four-donor shared clonotypes exceeded non-shared clonotypes in generation probability, with non-shared ones scoring lower.

Notes on this clone: What it recognizes is unknown.

Each subset's genomic DNA was shared equally among a number of immunoSEQ plates. Replicate PCRs for sorted subsets used around 200 ng DNA; this equaled 33,000 or so T cell genomes. This table comes from immunoSEQ multiplex PCR, and its TCRdb copy is limited to in-frame clones, with some not included. The data hold hundreds of thousands of clones, with 90% to 95% observed a single time. As defined, naive CD8 cells were CD45RO-negative and positively selected for CCR7, with terminally differentiated effector memory CD45RA+ cells excluded. Sequencing used naive CD8+ T cells sorted from blood. This sequence originates from a man aged 30 to 39 in good health.

The CDR3 DNA reads as TGTGCCAGCAGCCTGACAGGGGTTCCCTACGAGCAGTACTTC. Residues: CASSLTGVPYEQYF. This chain uses TRBV6-6 with TRBJ2-7; the match to TRBD1 covers 8 bases. The ends lost 6 bases at V and 2 bases at J; junction bases unmatched: 6. The CDR3 runs 14 residues. The germline V gene encodes CDR1 MNHNY and CDR2 SVGAGI (reference sequence).